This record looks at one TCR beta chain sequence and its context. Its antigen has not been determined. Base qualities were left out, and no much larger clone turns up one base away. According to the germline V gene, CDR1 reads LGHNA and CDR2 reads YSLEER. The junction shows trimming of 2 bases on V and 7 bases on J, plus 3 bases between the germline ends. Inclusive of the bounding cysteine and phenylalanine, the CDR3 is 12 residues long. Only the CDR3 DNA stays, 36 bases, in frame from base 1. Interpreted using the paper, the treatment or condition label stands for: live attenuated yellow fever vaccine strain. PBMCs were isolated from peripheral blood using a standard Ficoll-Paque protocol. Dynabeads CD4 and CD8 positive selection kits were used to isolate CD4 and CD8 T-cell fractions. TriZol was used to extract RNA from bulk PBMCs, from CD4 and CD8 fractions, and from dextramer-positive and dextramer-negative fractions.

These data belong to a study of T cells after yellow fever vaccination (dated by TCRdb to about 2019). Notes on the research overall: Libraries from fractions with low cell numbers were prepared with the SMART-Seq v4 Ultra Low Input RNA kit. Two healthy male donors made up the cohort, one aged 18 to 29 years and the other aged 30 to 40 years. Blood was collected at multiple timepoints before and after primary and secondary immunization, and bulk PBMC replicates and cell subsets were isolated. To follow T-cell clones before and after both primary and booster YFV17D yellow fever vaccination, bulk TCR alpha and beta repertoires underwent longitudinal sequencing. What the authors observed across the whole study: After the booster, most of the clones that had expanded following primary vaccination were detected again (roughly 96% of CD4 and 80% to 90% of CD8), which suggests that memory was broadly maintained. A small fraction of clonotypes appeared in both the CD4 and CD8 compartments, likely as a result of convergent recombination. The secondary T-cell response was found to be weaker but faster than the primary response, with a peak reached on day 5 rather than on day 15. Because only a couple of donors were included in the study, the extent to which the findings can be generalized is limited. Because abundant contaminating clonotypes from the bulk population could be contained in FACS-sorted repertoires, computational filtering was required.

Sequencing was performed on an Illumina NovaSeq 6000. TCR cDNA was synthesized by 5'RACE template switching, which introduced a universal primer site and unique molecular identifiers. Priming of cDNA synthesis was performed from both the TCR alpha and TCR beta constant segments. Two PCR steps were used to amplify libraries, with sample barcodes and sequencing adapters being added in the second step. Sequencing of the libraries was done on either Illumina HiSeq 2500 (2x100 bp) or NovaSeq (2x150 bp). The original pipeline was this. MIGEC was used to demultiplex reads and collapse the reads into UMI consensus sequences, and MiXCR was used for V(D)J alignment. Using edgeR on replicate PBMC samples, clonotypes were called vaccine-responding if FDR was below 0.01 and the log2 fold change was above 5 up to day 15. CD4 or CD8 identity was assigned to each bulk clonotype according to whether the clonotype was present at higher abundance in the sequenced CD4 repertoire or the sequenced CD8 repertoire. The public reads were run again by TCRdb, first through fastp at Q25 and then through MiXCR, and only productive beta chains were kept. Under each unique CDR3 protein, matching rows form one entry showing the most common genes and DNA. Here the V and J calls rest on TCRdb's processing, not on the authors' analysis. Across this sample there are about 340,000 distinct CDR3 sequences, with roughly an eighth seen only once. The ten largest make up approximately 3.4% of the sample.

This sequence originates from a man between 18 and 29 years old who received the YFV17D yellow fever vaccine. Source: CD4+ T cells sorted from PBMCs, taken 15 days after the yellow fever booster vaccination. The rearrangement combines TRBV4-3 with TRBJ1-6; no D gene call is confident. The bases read TGCGCCAGCAGCCAACGGAATTCACCCCTCCACTTT. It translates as CASSQRNSPLHF.